This T cell receptor (beta chain) stems from a study of Ad26.COV2.S vaccination and SARS-CoV-2 variants (dated by TCRdb to the early 2020s). Some background on the complete study: Donors in the vaccine arm were drawn from COV1001, a phase I-IIa trial of Ad26.COV2.S in healthy adults that was multicentre, randomized, double-blind and placebo-controlled. Dosing of Ad26.COV2.S was intramuscular, at either 5x10^10 or 1x10^11 viral particles, delivered as one shot or as two shots spaced 56 days apart. Trial participants were randomized into five groups of five: low-dose or high-dose Ad26.COV2.S given once or twice, or placebo on both occasions. Sequencing of the TCRbeta repertoire served to evaluate the specificity and breadth of SARS-CoV-2-reactive T cell receptors following Ad26.COV2.S vaccination. The TCR-sequenced set comprised about 30 samples: around 20 Ad26.COV2.S vaccine recipients, 5 placebo recipients and 8 SARS-CoV-2 convalescent individuals. Investigators remained blinded to trial group allocation during experiments and outcome assessment.

In the paper's terms, the treatment or condition label means: over 15 received Ad26.COV2.S at low or high dose, single or two shots; 5 received placebo; per-sample allocation not given. For vaccine and placebo recipients, repertoires were sequenced using samples collected on day 63 after the first injection. In Cohort 1b, about two dozen adults aged 18-55 years were enrolled at a single site in Boston, USA, between 29 July and 7 August 2020. Ad26.COV2.S consisted of a replication-incompetent adenovirus type 26 vector by which a prefusion-stabilized SARS-CoV-2 spike protein from the original Wuhan strain was expressed. TCRbeta CDR3 regions were sequenced with the immunoSEQ Assay. After extraction, genomic DNA underwent amplification by bias-controlled multiplex PCR, followed by high-throughput sequencing. The paper's data handling went like this. To quantify the absolute abundance of every unique TCRbeta CDR3 region, sequences were collapsed and filtered. T cell fraction was estimated by normalizing TCRbeta template counts to usable DNA, which was measured by amplifying reference genes present in all nucleated cells. Repertoire TCRs were annotated as SARS-CoV-2-specific by exact matching of V gene, CDR3 amino acid sequence and J gene to a known reactive TCR set. The reference SARS-CoV-2 TCR set was derived from MIRA and filtered for enrichment in COVID-19-positive ImmuneCODE repertoires, a step that removed public or cross-reactive TCRs. Drawing on the MIRA antigens, annotated TCRs were analysed further at the level of specific ORF or position within ORF. Depth was the summed frequency of annotated unique rearrangements, while breadth was defined as annotated unique rearrangements over total unique productive rearrangements. Group comparisons of TCR breadth used two-sided Wilcoxon rank-sum tests. TCRdb holds this immuneACCESS table with in-frame rearrangements only. Some clones are missing; in checked studies, unresolved V genes explain under half, and the rest has no known cause. That table furnishes V, J and clone size, whereas the DNA furnished D and trimming. This sample has 200,000 to 250,000 clones in its table, and around 89% of those were observed once. The ten largest clones add up to about 10% of the sample.

Study-wide findings and limitations: The authors noted that total T cell responses may have been underestimated by the TCR breadth and depth analyses. The study was not powered to compare responses between vaccine doses or regimens. Spike-specific TCR breadth was higher in Ad26.COV2.S recipients than in placebo recipients (P = 0.0014). Vaccine and placebo recipients had comparable non-spike TCR breadth, which fits with the vaccine containing only spike. After vaccination, substantial breadth of spike-specific CD8+ and CD4+ T cell responses was reported.

As encoded in the germline V gene, CDR1 is MDHEN while CDR2 is SYDVKM. The CDR3 contains 17 residues, cysteine and phenylalanine counted. Only CDR3 DNA remains: 51 bases, in frame from the first base. V is pared back by 8 bases and J by 3 bases, with 26 bases lying between the germline termini. On this clone itself: There is no known antigen for this receptor. Nothing much larger sits one base from this clone, and base qualities are not available.

The chain is made from TRBV28 and TRBJ2-7; the D region is possibly TRBD1 or TRBD2, each matching across 6 bases. This TCR was sampled from a person between 18 and 65 years old who received the Ad26.COV2.S COVID-19 vaccine or a placebo. The sample in question was peripheral blood, obtained in a trial of Ad26.COV2.S vaccine versus placebo. The DNA is TGTGCCAGCGGGAAAGAGGGGGGTAATTACCTTGTCTACGAGCAGTACTTC. It codes for CASGKEGGNYLVYEQYF.